This TCR beta chain was sequenced for a study of T cells in Graves' hyperthyroidism and ophthalmopathy. Whole-study findings and limits: Within blood appeared most thyroid clonotypes that had expanded above 0.001. Ophthalmopathy, which appeared later, was predicted by the model a median roughly 6.4 months before onset.

Comment on this clonotype: Its antigen remains unknown.

Ophthalmopathy cases scored 3 or more on the Clinical Activity Score and 4 or more on NOSPECS grade, with duration below 3 months. Orbital computed tomography, thyroid ultrasound, serum thyroxine and TRAb, and clinical symptoms together informed the diagnoses. TCR beta CDR3 regions were amplified from RNA. HTBI primers drove first-round RT-PCR of the TCR CDR3. MiXCR, run by TCRdb on the multiplex PCR reads, gives a single entry per CDR3 protein. The sample shows 600,000 or so distinct CDR3 sequences, approximately 15% of them seen only once. In germline, CDR1 is SGDLS, CDR2 YYNGEE. With 4 bases clipped from V and 4 bases from J, the junction kept 7 bases outside the gene matches. This CDR3 spans 16 amino acids.

The sample comprised blood. This TCR came from a young woman with Graves' ophthalmopathy. The V call is TRBV9, the J call TRBJ2-1; 11 bases match TRBD2. The CDR3 region is CASSPRGLAVYNEQFF. DNA for the CDR3: TGTGCCAGCAGCCCCAGGGGACTAGCGGTGTACAATGAGCAGTTCTTC.